This T cell receptor (beta chain) originates from a study of CD8+CD57+ T cells in acquired aplastic anemia. The study's findings and limits: Patients were compared with controls for CD8+ Simpson's diversity, and no significant difference emerged.

Genomic DNA, serving as template, underwent TCR beta VDJ and CDR3 profiling. TCRdb used MiXCR to reprocess the reads, holding one entry per CDR3 protein. The table records approximately 40,000 distinct CDR3 sequences, 63% of them present only once. Before being chosen for sequencing, patients had shown CD8+CD57+ cell expansion by flow cytometry. In germline, CDR1 is SGDLS, CDR2 YYNGEE. The V and J ends lost 3 bases and 5 bases respectively, with 18 bases between them. The length of the CDR3 is 16 residues. On this clonotype: Its specificity is not known.

What was sequenced was sorted CD4+, CD8+, or CD8+CD57+ T cells (not recorded which) from PBMCs. The sequence was obtained from a human donor with aplastic anemia. This chain joins TRBV9 and TRBJ2-1, with D perhaps given as TRBD1 or TRBD2 (5 bases each). Here the CDR3 DNA reads TGTGCCAGCAGCGCACAGGTCGAGGGATATGACAATGAGCAGTTCTTC. Translating gives CASSAQVEGYDNEQFF.